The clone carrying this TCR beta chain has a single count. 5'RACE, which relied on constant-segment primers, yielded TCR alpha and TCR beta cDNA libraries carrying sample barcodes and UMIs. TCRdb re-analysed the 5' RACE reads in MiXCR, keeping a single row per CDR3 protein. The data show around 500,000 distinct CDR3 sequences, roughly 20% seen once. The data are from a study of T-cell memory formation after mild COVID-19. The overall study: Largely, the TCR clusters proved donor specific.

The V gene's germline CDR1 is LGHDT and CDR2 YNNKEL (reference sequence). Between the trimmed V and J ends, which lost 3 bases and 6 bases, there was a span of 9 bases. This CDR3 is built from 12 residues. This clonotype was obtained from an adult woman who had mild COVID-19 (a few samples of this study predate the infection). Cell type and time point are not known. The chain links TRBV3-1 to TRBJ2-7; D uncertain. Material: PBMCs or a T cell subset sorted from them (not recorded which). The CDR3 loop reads CASSHRSREQYF. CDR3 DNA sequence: TGTGCCAGCAGCCATCGGAGCCGCGAGCAGTACTTC.